This passage covers 13 T cell receptor beta chains from one sample sequenced in a study of blood T cell repertoires in COVID-19. Measured with immunoSEQ multiplex PCR; TCRdb has only the in-frame clones, and not every one. This sample has fewer than 250,000 clones, with approximately 86% found just once. Sequencing used peripheral blood. The source of these receptors is a woman aged 55-70 years who had recovered from COVID-19.

The chain has TRBV11-2 and TRBJ2-2, with D perhaps TRBD2 (6 bases). The V gene lost 1 base and the J gene lost 7 bases, with 19 bases spanning the gap. Germline V CDR1 and CDR2: SGHAT, FQNNGV. The length of the CDR3 is 17 residues. The CDR3 nucleotides are TGTGCCAGCAGCTTAGGGGAGGCAGGGCCAGATATCGGGGAGCTGTTTTTT. Residues: CASSLGEAGPDIGELFF.

The chain is built from TRBV6-2 or TRBV6-3 and TRBJ2-7; the match to TRBD1 covers 7 bases. CDR3 size: 16 residues. Germline values: CDR1 MNHEY, CDR2 SVGEGT. V gave up 0 bases and J gave up 4 bases; unmatched junction bases: 9. The CDR3 reads CASSYSGDRPSYEQYF. CDR3 DNA sequence: TGTGCCAGCAGTTACTCCGGGGACAGACCTAGTTACGAGCAGTACTTC.

This chain uses TRBV5-4 with TRBJ2-7; TRBD1 might be the D (6 bases). V was pared by 2 bases and J by 3 bases, with 15 bases between. The CDR3 runs 15 residues. Germline assignment: CDR1 SGHNT and CDR2 YYREEE (reference sequence). The CDR3 nucleotides are TGTGCCAGCAGCTTAATCCGGGACAACGGCTACGAGCAGTACTTC. It specifies CASSLIRDNGYEQYF. Together with reference TRBV5-4 and TRBJ2-7, the CDR3 gives the full variable domain: ETGVTQSPTHLIKTRGQQVTLRCSSQSGHNTVSWYQQALGQGPQFIFQYYREEENGRGNFPPRFSGLQFPNYSSELNVNALELDDSALYLCASSLIRDNGYEQYFGPGTRLTVT.

The CDR3 spells CASSRVTSGGETQYF. CDR3 nucleotide sequence: TGTGCCAGTAGTAGGGTGACTAGCGGGGGAGAGACCCAGTACTTC. The chain couples TRBV19 to TRBJ2-5; 12 bases are shared with TRBD2. The CDR3 contains 15 residues. Germline trimming cut 4 bases from V and 4 bases from J; bases unmatched to any gene: 4. Germline CDR1 is LNHDA and CDR2 is SQIVND (reference sequence).

This rearrangement joins TRBV11-2 to TRBJ2-3; 8 bases align to TRBD2. CDR1 is SGHAT and CDR2 is FQNNGV in the germline V gene. Trimming took 5 bases from V and 2 from J; bases not matched to a gene: 12. This CDR3 region has 17 residues. CDR3 in amino acids: CASSRRRAGGNTDTQYF. The CDR3 DNA follows: TGTGCCAGCAGCCGACGCCGGGCGGGGGGTAACACAGATACGCAGTATTTT.

The V call is TRBV10-3, the J call TRBJ2-7; 7 positions match TRBD1. Germline V gives CDR1 ENHRY, CDR2 SYGVKD. The CDR3 consists of 11 residues. V shed 9 bases and J 4 bases; nucleotides not matched to a gene: 3. DNA for the CDR3: TGTGCCATAGGACAGGCTTACGAGCAGTACTTC. It yields the protein CAIGQAYEQYF.

The chain uses TRBV11-2 and TRBJ2-3, with a weak D call TRBD2 (6 bases). V lost 6 bases, J lost 0 bases, and 10 bases lay in between. This CDR3 contains 14 residues. Germline lookup yields CDR1 SGHAT and CDR2 FQNNGV. Here the CDR3 DNA reads TGTGCCAGCAGAACCGGGACTAGCACAGATACGCAGTATTTT. Amino acid sequence: CASRTGTSTDTQYF.

This chain links TRBV11-3 with TRBJ2-7; 13 bases line up with TRBD2. This CDR3 contains 15 residues. Unmatched junction bases numbered 7, after V lost 5 bases and J lost 6 bases. Germline CDR1 is SGHNT and CDR2 is YENEEA. The CDR3 region has the DNA TGTGCCAGCAGCCGGACTAGCGGGGGTTCGGGCGAGCAGTACTTC. This gives the protein CASSRTSGGSGEQYF.

The chain is built from TRBV10-3 and TRBJ2-3; 8 nucleotides agree with TRBD1. This CDR3 comprises 14 residues. The J segment lost 4 bases and the V segment lost 2 bases, leaving 2 bases of the junction unmatched. Germline loops: CDR1 ENHRY, CDR2 SYGVKD. The CDR3 protein is CAISEPGGPDTQYF. Written as DNA, the CDR3 is TGTGCCATCAGTGAGCCAGGGGGCCCAGATACGCAGTATTTT.

The chain links TRBV27 to TRBJ2-3, with 11 bases that match TRBD1. The CDR3 has 18 residues. Losses at the gene ends were 2 bases for V and 1 base for J; bases not matched to a gene: 8. CDR1 is MNHEY, CDR2 SMNVEV, per germline (reference sequence). The CDR3 reads CASSLPGQGVPGTDTQYF. The CDR3 nucleotides read TGTGCCAGCAGTTTACCGGGACAGGGGGTCCCAGGCACAGATACGCAGTATTTT.

The chain is built from TRBV5-6 and TRBJ2-3; 9 bases align to TRBD2. In germline, CDR1 is SGHDT, CDR2 YYEEEE. The CDR3 has 15 residues. Trimming removed 0 bases from V and 4 bases from J; junction bases left unmatched: 3. CDR3 sequence: CASSLVSGGSDTQYF. The CDR3 DNA reads as TGTGCCAGCAGCTTGGTAAGCGGGGGGTCAGATACGCAGTATTTT.

This clone was counted between two and nine times. The genes are TRBV7-2 and TRBJ2-1; 7 positions agree with TRBD1. After removal of 5 bases from V and 5 bases from J, the junction contained 12 bases not matched to a gene. The germline gives CDR1 SGHTA, CDR2 FQGNSA. The CDR3 runs 16 residues. The CDR3 DNA sequence: TGTGCCAGCAGCCAAAAACCGGGACAGCCAGACAATGAGCAGTTCTTC. Its translation: CASSQKPGQPDNEQFF. Filled out from reference TRBV7-2 and TRBJ2-1, the complete variable domain reads GAGVSQSPSNKVTEKGKDVELRCDPISGHTALYWYRQSLGQGLEFLIYFQGNSAPDKSGLPSDRFSAERTGGSVSTLTIQRTQQEDSAVYLCASSQKPGQPDNEQFFGPGTRLTVL.

The chain joins TRBV10-3 to TRBJ1-6; D is uncertain. The V end lost 4 bases, the J end lost 5 bases, and 9 bases lay between the germline ends. The CDR3 is 14 residues long. Germline V gene sequence: CDR1 ENHRY, CDR2 SYGVKD. CDR3 sequence (DNA): TGTGCCATCAGTGGCGAGCGGGATAATTCACCCCTCCACTTT. Amino acid sequence: CAISGERDNSPLHF.